The rows below give T cell receptor beta chains drawn from one sample of a study of blood T cell repertoires in COVID-19. TCRdb's copy holds only in-frame clones and misses some; the assay was immunoSEQ multiplex PCR. Here the sample spans about 100,000 clones, more than 70% being singletons. Sequencing used peripheral blood. The receptors were sampled from a woman in her sixties in a cohort sampled during active or convalescent COVID-19. Both conserved end residues are part of each CDR3. The order of the fields is J gene, clone size, V gene, D gene, CDR3 protein, CDR3 DNA. D genes are given only for firm matches. A clone size is listed for some rows: how often the clone was seen (once, few, many), or a class if it is expanded.

>TRBJ1-1|-|TRBV5-4|TRBD1
CASSFDRASTEAFF
TGTGCCAGCAGCTTCGACAGGGCGAGCACTGAAGCTTTCTTT
>TRBJ1-2|-|TRBV4-1|TRBD1
CASSQEAPDRLGGYTF
TGCGCCAGCAGCCAAGAGGCCCCGGACAGGCTTGGGGGCTACACCTTC
>TRBJ1-2|-|TRBV7-8|TRBD1
CASSTDRVGYGYTF
TGTGCCAGCAGCACGGACAGGGTAGGGTATGGCTACACCTTC
>TRBJ1-1|-|TRBV9|-
CASSLGEGREAFF
TGTGCCAGCAGTTTGGGAGAGGGCCGGGAAGCTTTCTTT
>TRBJ1-3|-|TRBV6-2/TRBV6-3|-
CASSWGLRSGNTIYF
TGTGCCAGCAGTTGGGGACTGCGCTCTGGAAACACCATATATTTT
>TRBJ1-1|-|TRBV12-3/TRBV12-4|-
CASRTDFEAFF
TGTGCCAGCCGGACTGATTTTGAAGCTTTCTTT
>TRBJ1-3|-|TRBV5-5|-
CASSSERGISGNTIYF
TGTGCCAGCAGCTCCGAGCGGGGAATCTCTGGAAACACCATATATTTT
>TRBJ2-7|-|TRBV25-1|TRBD1
CASSGGTGEAYEQYF
TGTGCCAGCAGTGGCGGGACAGGGGAAGCTTACGAGCAGTACTTC
>TRBJ1-1|-|TRBV9|-
CASSVDQYTEAFF
TGTGCCAGCAGCGTAGATCAGTACACTGAAGCTTTCTTT
>TRBJ1-4|once|TRBV20-1|-
CSASPNRGRANEKLFF
TGCAGTGCTAGTCCTAATCGGGGTAGAGCTAATGAAAAACTGTTTTTT
>TRBJ1-6|-|TRBV18|-
CASSLAVDSPLHF
TGTGCCAGCTCACTAGCGGTTGATTCACCCCTCCACTTT
>TRBJ2-7|-|TRBV7-8|TRBD1
CASSLKDRVYEQYF
TGTGCCAGCAGCTTAAAGGACAGGGTTTACGAGCAGTACTTC
>TRBJ1-4|-|TRBV27|-
CASGSRINPREKLFF
TGTGCCAGCGGCTCCAGAATAAACCCCAGGGAAAAACTGTTTTTT
>TRBJ1-6|few|TRBV2|TRBD1
CASSAQGGNSPLHF
TGTGCCAGCAGTGCTCAGGGGGGTAATTCACCCCTCCACTTT
>TRBJ2-7|-|TRBV5-1|TRBD1
CASSPGTGGIYEQYF
TGCGCCAGCAGCCCCGGGACAGGGGGGATCTACGAGCAGTACTTC
>TRBJ2-7|-|TRBV11-2|-
CASSLEGSSTYEQYF
TGTGCCAGCAGCTTAGAGGGCAGTTCAACCTACGAGCAGTACTTC
>TRBJ1-1|-|TRBV5-4|-
CASSFEGMSEAFF
TGTGCCAGCAGCTTCGAGGGAATGTCTGAAGCTTTCTTT
>TRBJ1-5|once|TRBV29-1|TRBD1
CSVGQGGDQPQHF
TGCAGCGTTGGACAGGGGGGAGATCAGCCCCAGCATTTT
>TRBJ2-5|once|TRBV9|-
CASSVTGKETQYF
TGTGCCAGCAGCGTAACGGGGAAAGAGACCCAGTACTTC
>TRBJ1-2|-|TRBV28|-
CASSLGGGNYGYTF
TGTGCCAGCAGTTTAGGCGGGGGGAACTATGGCTACACCTTC
>TRBJ2-5|once|TRBV5-4|TRBD2
CASSPGLAGGQETQYF
TGTGCCAGCAGCCCCGGACTAGCGGGGGGTCAAGAGACCCAGTACTTC
>TRBJ1-4|-|TRBV6-5|TRBD1
CASSPKPGQNEKLFF
TGTGCCAGCAGTCCCAAGCCGGGACAGAATGAAAAACTGTTTTTT
>TRBJ2-1|-|TRBV5-1|TRBD2
CASSLAQHSGGINEQFF
TGCGCCAGCAGCTTGGCCCAACATAGCGGGGGGATCAATGAGCAGTTCTTC
>TRBJ1-1|-|TRBV7-9|-
CASSLEGGSTEAFF
TGTGCCAGCAGCTTAGAGGGGGGGAGTACTGAAGCTTTCTTT
>TRBJ2-1|-|TRBV19|TRBD1
CATTDRSRSSYNEQFF
TGTGCCACTACGGACAGGAGCCGAAGCTCCTACAATGAGCAGTTCTTC
>TRBJ2-7|-|TRBV5-5|-
CASSLAPTPGDEQYF
TGTGCCAGCAGCTTGGCCCCTACACCAGGGGACGAGCAGTACTTC
>TRBJ2-7|-|TRBV6-1|-
CASSEGAGSYEQYF
TGTGCCAGCAGTGAAGGGGCAGGATCCTACGAGCAGTACTTC
>TRBJ2-7|-|TRBV3-1/TRBV3-2|TRBD2
CASSQDRLAGVGEQYF
TGTGCCAGCAGCCAAGATCGTCTAGCGGGAGTCGGCGAGCAGTACTTC
>TRBJ1-1|-|TRBV11-1|-
CASSLYGGAGAFF
TGTGCCAGCAGCTTATACGGCGGGGCTGGCGCTTTCTTT
>TRBJ2-2|-|TRBV19|TRBD2
CASSLGLAGPGELFF
TGTGCCAGTAGTTTGGGACTAGCGGGACCCGGGGAGCTGTTTTTT
>TRBJ2-2|-|TRBV7-9|TRBD1
CASSETGAGGELFF
TGTGCCAGCAGCGAGACAGGGGCGGGCGGGGAGCTGTTTTTT
>TRBJ2-3|-|TRBV10-3|-
CAIRGQSDTQYF
TGTGCCATCAGAGGACAGTCAGATACGCAGTATTTT
>TRBJ2-5|-|TRBV6-6|-
CASSYQDRRQETQYF
TGTGCCAGCAGTTACCAAGACAGGAGGCAAGAGACCCAGTACTTC
>TRBJ1-1|-|TRBV7-8|-
CASSDRKAGLNTEAFF
TGTGCCAGCAGCGACCGAAAGGCGGGACTGAACACTGAAGCTTTCTTT
>TRBJ2-5|-|TRBV9|-
CASSGGVHQETQYF
TGTGCCAGCAGCGGGGGGGTTCACCAAGAGACCCAGTACTTC
>TRBJ2-6|-|TRBV5-1|-
CASSPEGAAGANVLTF
TGCGCCAGCAGCCCCGAGGGAGCTGCGGGGGCCAACGTCCTGACTTTC
>TRBJ2-7|-|TRBV19|-
CASSIGGTGFYYEQYF
TGTGCCAGTAGTATAGGGGGAACAGGCTTTTACTACGAGCAGTACTTC
>TRBJ1-5|-|TRBV27|-
CASSFVAGGVSFQPQHF
TGTGCCAGCAGTTTCGTGGCAGGAGGAGTGTCTTTTCAGCCCCAGCATTTT
>TRBJ1-4|-|TRBV30|-
CAWNLGFHEKLFF
TGTGCCTGGAACCTCGGGTTTCATGAAAAACTGTTTTTT
>TRBJ1-2|-|TRBV6-5|TRBD1
CASRRDRGLGYTF
TGTGCCAGCAGAAGGGACAGGGGGCTTGGCTACACCTTC
>TRBJ1-3|-|TRBV4-1|TRBD1
CASSHPPGQGENTIYF
TGCGCCAGCAGCCATCCCCCGGGACAGGGTGAAAACACCATATATTTT
>TRBJ1-4|once|TRBV5-6|TRBD1
CASSPGGTGARKLFF
TGTGCCAGCAGCCCCGGCGGGACAGGGGCTCGAAAACTGTTTTTT
>TRBJ1-6|-|TRBV28|-
CASSLGGPLHF
TGTGCCAGCAGCCTAGGAGGACCCCTCCACTTT
>TRBJ2-5|-|TRBV9|-
CASSGQVRGETQYF
TGTGCCAGCAGCGGACAGGTTCGCGGGGAGACCCAGTACTTC
>TRBJ1-5|-|TRBV6-1|TRBD1
CASSEAAGGPYSNQPQHF
TGTGCCAGCAGTGAAGCGGCAGGGGGCCCCTATAGCAATCAGCCCCAGCATTTT
>TRBJ1-4|-|TRBV10-2|TRBD1
CASRPDRAEKLFF
TGCGCCAGTCGCCCGGACAGGGCCGAAAAACTGTTTTTT
>TRBJ2-1|once|TRBV28|-
CASSRDFIDEQFF
TGTGCCAGCAGCCGCGACTTTATTGATGAGCAGTTCTTC
>TRBJ2-1|-|TRBV18|-
CASSTLTGGSYNEQFF
TGTGCCAGCTCAACGCTGACAGGAGGATCCTACAATGAGCAGTTCTTC
>TRBJ2-7|-|TRBV11-2|-
CASSVQIRQYF
TGTGCCAGCAGCGTACAGATACGGCAGTACTTC
>TRBJ2-7|-|TRBV6-1|TRBD2
CASSEVLAGGLVYEQYF
TGTGCCAGCAGTGAAGTTTTAGCGGGAGGTCTGGTGTACGAGCAGTACTTC
>TRBJ1-2|-|TRBV28|-
CASSPSVAGRYTF
TGTGCCAGCAGTCCAAGTGTCGCAGGGCGTTACACCTTC
>TRBJ2-3|-|TRBV3-1/TRBV3-2|TRBD2
CASSQSPSGVSTDTQYF
TGTGCCAGCAGCCAATCTCCTAGCGGGGTCAGCACAGATACGCAGTATTTT
>TRBJ2-7|-|TRBV6-5|-
CASKPGLLYDEQYF
TGTGCCAGCAAACCAGGCCTTCTTTACGACGAGCAGTACTTC
>TRBJ1-2|once|TRBV7-8|TRBD1
CASSLTQGERYGYTF
TGTGCCAGCAGCTTAACGCAGGGGGAGCGATATGGCTACACCTTC
>TRBJ1-5|-|TRBV30|-
CAWNLSASNQPQHF
TGTGCCTGGAACTTGAGTGCTAGCAATCAGCCCCAGCATTTT
>TRBJ1-1|-|TRBV6-5|-
CASRQGSGTEAFF
TGTGCCAGCAGACAGGGTAGTGGCACTGAAGCTTTCTTT
>TRBJ2-7|-|TRBV16|-
CASSQSNKGRSNEQYF
TGTGCCAGCAGCCAATCGAATAAGGGGAGGTCGAACGAGCAGTACTTC
>TRBJ1-2|-|TRBV2|-
CASSPRTRWGGYTF
TGTGCCAGCAGCCCCAGGACAAGATGGGGTGGCTACACCTTC